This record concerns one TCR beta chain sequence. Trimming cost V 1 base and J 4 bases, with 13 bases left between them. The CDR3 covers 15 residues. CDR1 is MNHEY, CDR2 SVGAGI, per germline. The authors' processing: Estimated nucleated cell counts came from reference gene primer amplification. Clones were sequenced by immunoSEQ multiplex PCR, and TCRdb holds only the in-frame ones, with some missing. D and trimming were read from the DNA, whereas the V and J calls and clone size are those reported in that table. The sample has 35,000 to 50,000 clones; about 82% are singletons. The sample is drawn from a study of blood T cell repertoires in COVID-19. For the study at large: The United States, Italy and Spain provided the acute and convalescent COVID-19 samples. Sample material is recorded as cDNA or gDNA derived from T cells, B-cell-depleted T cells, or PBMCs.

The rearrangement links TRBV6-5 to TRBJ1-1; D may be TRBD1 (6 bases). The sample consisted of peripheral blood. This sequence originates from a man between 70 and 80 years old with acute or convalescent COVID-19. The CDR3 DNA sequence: TGTGCCAGCAGTTACTTGGCCCAGGGGACCACTGAAGCTTTCTTT. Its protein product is CASSYLAQGTTEAFF.